This note documents a single T cell receptor (beta chain) sequence. The antigen remains unidentified. It was 5'RACE with constant-segment primers that produced the TCR alpha and TCR beta cDNA libraries, which carried sample barcodes and UMIs. A single record per CDR3 protein comes from TCRdb applying MiXCR to the 5' RACE reads. Of over 95,000 distinct CDR3 sequences detected, over 20% appear once; the ten largest clones hold around 41%. Germline CDR1 is SGHTA and CDR2 is FQGTGA. V lost 5 bases and J lost 0; bases outside the gene matches: 6. The CDR3 consists of 17 residues. This entry is derived from a study of T-cell memory formation after mild COVID-19. Study context: For the most part, TCR clusters were specific to one donor.

Study observations and caveats: Of the contracting clones, CD4+ ones lay mainly in CM and EM, and CD8+ ones in EMRA. Pre-infection memory carried some responding clones, suggesting that cross-reactive memory joined.

This clonotype was sampled from a young man who had mild COVID-19 (a few samples of this study predate the infection). Cell type and time point are not known. The chain is built from TRBV7-3 and TRBJ2-6; TRBD1 aligns across 8 bases. Sequenced: PBMCs or a T cell subset sorted from them (not recorded which). In DNA, the CDR3 is TGTGCCAGCAGCCCGGGGACAGGATACTCTGGGGCCAACGTCCTGACTTTC. The encoded protein is CASSPGTGYSGANVLTF.